This entry lists 8 T cell receptor beta chains sequenced from one sample in a study of Ad26.COV2.S vaccination and SARS-CoV-2 variants. Using immunoSEQ multiplex PCR, the repertoire was profiled, and TCRdb retains in-frame clones only, with some absent. The repertoire holds roughly 700,000 clones, with roughly 90% as singletons. Stated treatment: about 20 received Ad26.COV2.S at low or high dose, single or two shots; about 5 received placebo; per-sample allocation not given. After the first vaccine or placebo injection, samples were drawn on day 63. The starting material was peripheral blood, obtained in a trial of Ad26.COV2.S vaccine versus placebo. The receptor source for this set is a person aged 18 to 65 who received the Ad26.COV2.S COVID-19 vaccine or a placebo.

The chain carries TRBV10-3 and TRBJ2-6; TRBD1 is a possible D gene (6 bases). V shed 5 bases and J shed 2 bases, with 7 bases lying between them. This CDR3 is 14 amino acids long. Germline CDR1 ENHRY, CDR2 SYGVKD. CDR3 coding DNA: TGTGCCATCAGTACAGGGACTGGGGCCAACGTCCTGACTTTC. Its translation: CAISTGTGANVLTF.

The chain joins TRBV4-1 to TRBJ2-3, with 9 positions matching TRBD1. The germline V gene encodes CDR1 MGHRA and CDR2 YSYEKL. The trim removed 3 bases at V and 1 base at J, leaving 2 bases unmatched. There are 15 residues in the CDR3. The CDR3 loop is CASSHWTGGTDTQYF. The CDR3 nucleotides are TGCGCCAGCAGCCACTGGACAGGGGGCACAGATACGCAGTATTTT.

This clone was observed a few times. The chain combines TRBV6-2 or TRBV6-3 with TRBJ1-5; 8 bases map to TRBD1. Looked up from germline, CDR1 is MNHEY and CDR2 is SVGEGT. The CDR3 totals 15 residues. The CDR3: CGTGPRGQANQPQHF. Here the CDR3 DNA reads TGTGGCACCGGCCCACGGGGACAGGCAAATCAGCCCCAGCATTTT.

V usage is TRBV20-1 and J usage is TRBJ2-7; D gene uncertain. This CDR3 contains 11 residues. Germline CDR1 and CDR2: DFQATT and SNEGSKA (reference sequence). Trimming left V 5 bases short and J 3 bases short, with 8 bases between. The CDR3 nucleotides are TGCAGTGCTTTAGCCGACTACGAGCAGTACTTC. This sequence encodes CSALADYEQYF.

This chain uses TRBV3-1 (or the pseudogene TRBV3-2) with TRBJ1-5; D remains ambiguous. The CDR3 covers 15 residues. Germline CDR1 LGHDT, CDR2 YNNKEL (reference sequence). Trimming pared 0 bases from V and 5 bases from J, leaving 11 bases between. The CDR3 coding sequence is TGTGCCAGCAGCCAAGATACGGGCGGACATCAGCCCCAGCATTTT. Protein: CASSQDTGGHQPQHF.

In DNA, the CDR3 is TGTGCCAGCAGTGGGGTGGGGGCGCGGTACTATGGCTACACCTTC. Translating it yields CASSGVGARYYGYTF. This chain connects TRBV2 to TRBJ1-2, with TRBD1 as a possible D gene (6 bases). The germline V gene has CDR1 SNHLY and CDR2 FYNNEI. The CDR3 is 15 residues long. Trimming took 4 bases from V and 3 from J, leaving 15 bases between them.

As regards this clone: The same CDR3 can be traced to other DNA sequences in this sample. The V gene is TRBV5-1, the J gene TRBJ1-2; the D gene is possibly TRBD1 (5 bases). Germline V gene data show CDR1 as SGHRS and CDR2 as YFSETQ. V lost 0 bases and J 4 bases, leaving 7 bases between the germline ends. This CDR3 is 13 amino acids long. Written as DNA, the CDR3 is TGCGCCAGCAGCTTGGACAGGAGCTATGGCTACACCTTC. Amino acid sequence: CASSLDRSYGYTF.

This chain links TRBV20-1 with TRBJ2-4, with D uncertain. Germline-derived CDR1 and CDR2 are DFQATT and SNEGSKA (reference sequence). V lost 3 bases, J lost 7 bases, and 7 bases lay in between. This CDR3 has 11 amino acids. CDR3 DNA sequence: TGCAGTGCTAGTCCTAACAACATTCAGTACTTC. As protein: CSASPNNIQYF.